These 22 T cell receptor beta chains were all obtained from the same sample, sequenced in a study of blood T cell repertoires in COVID-19. Profiling relied on immunoSEQ multiplex PCR, and the TCRdb table lists in-frame clones only, not all of them. The data hold about 280,000 clones, with approximately 86% observed a single time. Sequenced material: peripheral blood. The receptors stem from a man younger than 30 with active or convalescent COVID-19.

Remarks on this clone: The sample holds other DNA sequences that translate to the same CDR3. The J gene is TRBJ2-1, the V gene TRBV12-3 or TRBV12-4, with D possibly TRBD2 on 5 matching bases. Trimming took 0 bases from V and 6 from J, leaving 6 bases between them. This CDR3 comprises 13 residues. The CDR3 bases are TGTGCCAGCAGTTTAGCGGGGAGCAATGAGCAGTTCTTC. It is translated as CASSLAGSNEQFF.

V and J are TRBV7-9 and TRBJ2-2; TRBD1 agrees at 8 bases. V was clipped by 5 bases and J by 3 bases; unmatched bases: 14. The germline V gene has CDR1 SEHNR and CDR2 FQNEAQ (reference sequence). The length of the CDR3 is 18 residues. The CDR3 loop is CASSAKMTGDLDTGELFF. The CDR3 nucleotides are TGTGCCAGCAGCGCTAAAATGACAGGGGATCTTGACACCGGGGAGCTGTTTTTT.

This clone was recorded only once. CDR3 DNA: TGTGCCAGCAGCTTAGACTCGGACAGGGTCGGCTACACCTTC. Residues: CASSLDSDRVGYTF. The V call is TRBV7-9, the J call TRBJ1-2; 8 nucleotides line up with TRBD1. This CDR3 has 14 residues. Germline CDR1 reads SEHNR; CDR2 reads FQNEAQ (reference sequence). With V trimmed by 1 base and J by 8 bases, 6 bases remained unmatched.

This sequence joins TRBV12-5 and TRBJ2-3, with D perhaps TRBD2 (5 bases). Between the trimmed V and J ends, which lost 2 bases and 10 bases, there was a span of 7 bases. CDR1 LGHNT and CDR2 FRNRAP come from the germline V gene. The CDR3 totals 11 residues. CDR3 region: CASGLTSSQYF. The CDR3 coding sequence is TGTGCTAGTGGTTTGACTAGTTCGCAGTATTTT.

V is TRBV5-1 and J is TRBJ2-5, with 9 nucleotides matching TRBD2. V trimming: 1 base; J trimming: 5 bases; junction bases outside the gene matches: 12. Germline CDR1 is SGHRS and CDR2 is YFSETQ. The CDR3 consists of 17 residues. The CDR3 sequence is CASSLRGLAPPGETQYF. The CDR3 DNA reads TGCGCCAGCAGCTTGAGGGGACTAGCACCCCCCGGGGAGACCCAGTACTTC.

A note on this clone: Different DNA sequences within this sample yield the same CDR3. The chain carries TRBV18 and TRBJ2-7; 9 bases are shared with TRBD1. The germline gives CDR1 KGHSH, CDR2 LQKENI. The junction had 2 bases not matched to a gene; V was cut back by 3 bases and J by 2 bases. The CDR3 spans 14 residues. DNA of the CDR3: TGTGCCAGCTCACCCCGGGACAGGGCCTACGAGCAGTACTTC. This codes for CASSPRDRAYEQYF.

The chain carries TRBV14 and TRBJ1-1, with 8 bases identical to TRBD1. The CDR3 extends over 13 amino acids. Trimming at V came to 3 bases and at J to 5 bases, leaving 2 bases not matched to a gene. The germline gives CDR1 SGHDN, CDR2 FVKESK. CDR3 sequence reads: CASSQYRGTEAFF. The CDR3 DNA sequence: TGTGCCAGCAGCCAGTACAGGGGGACTGAAGCTTTCTTT. Drawing the rest from reference TRBV14 and TRBJ1-1, the complete variable domain is EAGVTQFPSHSVIEKGQTVTLRCDPISGHDNLYWYRRVMGKEIKFLLHFVKESKQDESGMPNNRFLAERTGGTYSTLKVQPAELEDSGVYFCASSQYRGTEAFFGQGTRLTVV.

This clone was found once. V gene TRBV2 combines with J gene TRBJ1-5; D is possibly TRBD1 (5 bases). Germline values: CDR1 SNHLY, CDR2 FYNNEI. Trimming cost V 6 bases and J 4 bases, with 13 bases left between them. This CDR3 contains 14 residues. CDR3 amino acids: CASRTDPQNQPQHF. CDR3 in DNA: TGTGCCAGCAGGACAGACCCCCAGAATCAGCCCCAGCATTTT.

The chain couples TRBV5-4 to TRBJ2-7, with D perhaps TRBD2 (5 bases). The V end was cut by 4 bases, the J end by 3 bases, with 14 bases between. The germline CDR1 and CDR2 sequences are SGHNT and YYREEE (reference sequence). This CDR3 region has 14 residues. CDR3 DNA: TGTGCCAGCAGCGCGGGCCAAAGGCTCTACGAGCAGTACTTC. Translated: CASSAGQRLYEQYF.

The chain is built from TRBV2 and TRBJ2-1; TRBD2 matches at 13 bases. V gave up 5 bases and J gave up 5 bases; unmatched junction bases: 6. Germline V gene lookup returns CDR1 SNHLY and CDR2 FYNNEI. There are 16 residues in the CDR3. The DNA for the CDR3 is TGTGCCAGCAGTCTATATGGGACTAGCGGGAACAATGAGCAGTTCTTC. This translates into CASSLYGTSGNNEQFF.

The chain links TRBV27 to TRBJ2-7; weak D call: TRBD2 (5 bases). CDR1 and CDR2 (germline): MNHEY, SMNVEV (reference sequence). The germline V and J ends were trimmed by 6 bases and 3 bases, with 12 bases remaining between them. This CDR3 region has 13 residues. The CDR3 reads CASRGSRDYEQYF. CDR3 in DNA: TGTGCCAGCAGGGGAAGCCGGGACTACGAGCAGTACTTC.

The CDR3 reads CASSPDRDRGETQYF. The CDR3 coding sequence is TGTGCCAGCTCACCGGATAGGGACAGGGGAGAGACCCAGTACTTC. The chain has TRBV18 and TRBJ2-5; 10 bases are shared with TRBD1. Trimming cost V 3 bases and J 4 bases; bases outside gene matches: 5. Per germline, CDR1 KGHSH and CDR2 LQKENI. This CDR3 has 15 amino acids. Filled out from reference TRBV18 and TRBJ2-5, the complete variable domain reads NAGVMQNPRHLVRRRGQEARLRCSPMKGHSHVYWYRQLPEEGLKFMVYLQKENIIDESGMPKERFSAEFPKEGPSILRIQQVVRGDSAAYFCASSPDRDRGETQYFGPGTRLLVL.

This clone came up a few times. The chain recombines TRBV2 with TRBJ1-4; D call uncertain. This CDR3 is built from 13 residues. Germline values: CDR1 SNHLY, CDR2 FYNNEI. Trimming cost V 6 bases and J 3 bases, with 8 bases left between them. CDR3 protein: CASSASPNEKLFF. As DNA, the CDR3 is TGTGCCAGCAGCGCGTCCCCTAATGAAAAACTGTTTTTT.

The J gene is TRBJ2-1, the V gene TRBV7-2; TRBD2 might be the D (5 bases). The CDR3 contains 16 residues. Between the trimmed V and J ends, which lost 5 bases and 4 bases, there was a span of 18 bases. Germline V gives CDR1 SGHTA, CDR2 FQGNSA. CDR3 nucleotides: TGTGCCAGCAGCCAGGACTGGAAACTAATATACAATGAGCAGTTCTTC. Protein product: CASSQDWKLIYNEQFF.

This clone was counted a single time. The rearrangement uses TRBV4-1 and TRBJ2-7, with 10 positions matching TRBD1. The CDR3 sequence is 13 residues long. The V gene end was trimmed by 3 bases and the J gene end by 5 bases; junction bases not matched to a gene: 1. Germline CDR1 reads MGHRA; CDR2 reads YSYEKL. This CDR3 is CASSQTGGNEQYF. CDR3 bases: TGCGCCAGCAGCCAGACAGGGGGCAACGAGCAGTACTTC.

The genes are TRBV6-2 or TRBV6-3 and TRBJ2-3; 9 positions match TRBD2. J gave up 3 bases and V 3 bases, and 7 bases lay outside the gene matches. The germline V gene encodes CDR1 MNHEY and CDR2 SVGEGT. CDR3 length equals 16 residues. The CDR3 DNA sequence: TGTGCCAGCAGTTATGCTGGGCGGGGGGGTACAGATACGCAGTATTTT. Protein product: CASSYAGRGGTDTQYF.

This clone was found a few times. V usage is TRBV11-3 and J usage is TRBJ1-6; D not resolved. The germline CDR1 and CDR2 sequences are SGHNT and YENEEA. V gave up 5 bases and J gave up 7 bases, with 15 bases separating them. This CDR3 is built from 15 residues. CDR3 amino acids: CASSPSFTKNSPLHF. CDR3 sequence (DNA): TGTGCCAGCAGCCCCAGTTTCACGAAGAATTCACCCCTCCACTTT.

The V gene is TRBV7-8, the J gene TRBJ2-7; 7 bases match TRBD1. V dropped 5 bases and J dropped 0; count of bases not matched to a gene: 4. Germline lookup yields CDR1 SGHVS and CDR2 FQNEAQ. The CDR3 totals 14 residues. The CDR3 loop is CASSDRVASYEQYF. The CDR3 region has the DNA TGTGCCAGCAGCGACAGGGTGGCCTCCTACGAGCAGTACTTC.

The chain combines TRBV9 with TRBJ2-1, with D maybe TRBD2 (6 bases). In germline, CDR1 is SGDLS, CDR2 YYNGEE. Trimming removed 3 bases from V and 1 base from J, with 11 bases in between. The CDR3 has 15 residues. CDR3 sequence reads: CASSASGTSYNEQFF. CDR3 nucleotides: TGTGCCAGCAGCGCGTCTGGGACTTCCTACAATGAGCAGTTCTTC.

V gene TRBV7-8 combines with J gene TRBJ1-2; TRBD1 aligns across 9 bases. Germline values: CDR1 SGHVS, CDR2 FQNEAQ. The V and J ends lost 1 base and 8 bases, in that order; junction bases with no gene match: 5. This CDR3 is 14 amino acids long. The CDR3 protein is CASSLGPTGGGYTF. CDR3 nucleotides: TGTGCCAGCAGCTTAGGTCCCACAGGGGGCGGCTACACCTTC. Variable domain in full (rest from reference TRBV7-8 and TRBJ1-2): GAGVSQSPRYKVAKRGQDVALRCDPISGHVSLFWYQQALGQGPEFLTYFQNEAQLDKSGLPSDRFFAERPEGSVSTLKIQRTQQEDSAVYLCASSLGPTGGGYTFGSGTRLTVV.

This clone appeared a single time. V usage is TRBV19 and J usage is TRBJ1-4; the match to TRBD1 covers 7 bases. CDR1 is LNHDA and CDR2 is SQIVND in the germline V gene (reference sequence). V gave up 8 bases and J gave up 3 bases; unmatched junction bases: 0. The CDR3 consists of 12 residues. The CDR3 DNA reads as TGTGCCAGTGGACAGGCTAATGAAAAACTGTTTTTT. Amino acid sequence: CASGQANEKLFF.

The chain links TRBV9 to TRBJ1-3, with D maybe TRBD1 (5 bases). Germline CDR1 reads SGDLS; CDR2 reads YYNGEE. The CDR3 length is 14 residues. Trimming took 0 bases from V and 2 from J, leaving 6 bases between them. As DNA, the CDR3 is TGTGCCAGCAGCGTAGGGGGGGCTGGAAACACCATATATTTT. Translated: CASSVGGAGNTIYF.